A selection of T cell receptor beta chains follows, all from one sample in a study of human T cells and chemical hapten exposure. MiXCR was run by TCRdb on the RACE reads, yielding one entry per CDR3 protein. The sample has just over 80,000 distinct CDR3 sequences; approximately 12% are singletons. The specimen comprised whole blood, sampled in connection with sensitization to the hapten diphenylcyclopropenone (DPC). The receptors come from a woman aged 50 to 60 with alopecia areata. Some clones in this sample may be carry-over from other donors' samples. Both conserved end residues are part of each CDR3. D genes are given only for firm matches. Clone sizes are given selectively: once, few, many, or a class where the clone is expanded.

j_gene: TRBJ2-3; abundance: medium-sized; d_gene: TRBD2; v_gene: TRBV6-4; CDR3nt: TGTGCCAGCAGTTCCAGCGGGGGCGGCACAGATACGCAGTATTTT; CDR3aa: CASSSSGGGTDTQYF
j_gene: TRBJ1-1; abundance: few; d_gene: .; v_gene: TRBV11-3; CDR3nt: TGTGCCAGCAGCTTAAATTGGGGCTTTGAAGCTTTCTTT; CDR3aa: CASSLNWGFEAFF
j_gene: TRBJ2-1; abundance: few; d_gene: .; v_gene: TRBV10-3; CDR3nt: TGTGCCATCAGTGAGTCGACTCTAGACCATGAGCAGTTCTTC; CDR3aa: CAISESTLDHEQFF
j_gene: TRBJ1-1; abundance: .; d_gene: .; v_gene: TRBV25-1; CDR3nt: TGTGCCAGCAGGGACCAAATGAACACTGAAGCTTTCTTT; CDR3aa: CASRDQMNTEAFF
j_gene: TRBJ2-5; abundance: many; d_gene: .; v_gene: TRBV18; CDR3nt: TGTGCCAGCTCATCCGGGTTTCAAGAGACCCAGTACTTC; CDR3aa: CASSSGFQETQYF
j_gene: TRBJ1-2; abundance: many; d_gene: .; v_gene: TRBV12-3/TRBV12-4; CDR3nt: TGTGCCAGCAGTTCGGACAGAAGAAGCTATGGCTACACCTTC; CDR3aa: CASSSDRRSYGYTF
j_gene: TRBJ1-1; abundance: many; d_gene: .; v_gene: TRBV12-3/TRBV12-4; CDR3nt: TGTGCCAGCAGTCCCCGGCCGTTGAACACTGAAGCTTTCTTT; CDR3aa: CASSPRPLNTEAFF
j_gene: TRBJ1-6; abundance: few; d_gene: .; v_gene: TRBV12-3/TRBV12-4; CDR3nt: TGTGCCAGCCGACCCTTCGAAGGAAATTCACCCCTCCACTTT; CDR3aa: CASRPFEGNSPLHF
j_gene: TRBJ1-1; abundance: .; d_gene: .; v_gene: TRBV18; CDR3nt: TGTGCCAGCTCACCTTCAGGGAACACTGAAGCTTTCTTT; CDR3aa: CASSPSGNTEAFF
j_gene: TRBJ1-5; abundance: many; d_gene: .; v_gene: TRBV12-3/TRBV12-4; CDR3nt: TGTGCCAGCTCTTCTCCGGTGGGGCTCGGGCAGCCCCAGCATTTT; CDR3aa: CASSSPVGLGQPQHF
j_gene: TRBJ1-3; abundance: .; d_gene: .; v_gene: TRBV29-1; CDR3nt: TGCAGCGTTCCGGACAACCGGAGGGGAAACACCATATATTTT; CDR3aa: CSVPDNRRGNTIYF
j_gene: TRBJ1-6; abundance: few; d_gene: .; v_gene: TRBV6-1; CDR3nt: TGTGCCAGCAGTGTACCTTTGACAGATTCTTCACCCCTCCACTTT; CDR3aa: CASSVPLTDSSPLHF
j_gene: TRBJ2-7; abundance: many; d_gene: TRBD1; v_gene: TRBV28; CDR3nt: TGTGCCAGCAGTCCGGACAGGGTGCGGGAGCAGTACTTC; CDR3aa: CASSPDRVREQYF
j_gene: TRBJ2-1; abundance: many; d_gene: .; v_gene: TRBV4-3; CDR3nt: TGCGCCAGCAGCCAAGATGAAGGTGGAGTGAATGAGCAGTTCTTC; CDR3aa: CASSQDEGGVNEQFF
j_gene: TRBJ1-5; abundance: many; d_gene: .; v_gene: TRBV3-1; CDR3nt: TGTGCCAGCAGCCAAGGAGGAGGAAAGGCCCAGCATTTT; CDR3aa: CASSQGGGKAQHF
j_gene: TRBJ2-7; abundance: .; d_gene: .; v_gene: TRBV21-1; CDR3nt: TGTGCCAGCAGCAAAGGACTTGGCGGGAGCCTCTCCTACGAGCAGTACTTC; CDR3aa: CASSKGLGGSLSYEQYF
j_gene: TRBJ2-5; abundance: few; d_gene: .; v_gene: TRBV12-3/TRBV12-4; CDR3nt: TGTGCCAGCAGTCCCATCATTGGGGCGGTAGCGTACTTC; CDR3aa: CASSPIIGAVAYF
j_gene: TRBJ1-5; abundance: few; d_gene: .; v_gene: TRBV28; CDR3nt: TGTGCCAGCCGGGTCTTCAATCAGCCCCAGCATTTT; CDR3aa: CASRVFNQPQHF
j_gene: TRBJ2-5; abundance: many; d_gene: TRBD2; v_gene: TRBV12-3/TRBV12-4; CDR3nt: TGTGCCAGCAGTTACCAGACTAGCGGGACTGAGACCCAGTACTTC; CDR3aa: CASSYQTSGTETQYF
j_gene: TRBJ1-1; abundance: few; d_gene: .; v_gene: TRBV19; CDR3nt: TGTGCCAGTAGTATAGATCTCCGGTTTACAGAACTTATGAACACTGAAGCTTTCTTT; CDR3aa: CASSIDLRFTELMNTEAFF
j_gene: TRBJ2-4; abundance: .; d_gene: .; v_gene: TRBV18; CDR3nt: TGTGCCAGCTCACCGGGCCCCAACATTCAGTACTTC; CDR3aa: CASSPGPNIQYF
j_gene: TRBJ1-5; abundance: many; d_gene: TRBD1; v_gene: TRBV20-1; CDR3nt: TGCAGTGCCCGCGGGAGGACAGGGGTGGGCCAGCCCCAGCATTTT; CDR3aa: CSARGRTGVGQPQHF
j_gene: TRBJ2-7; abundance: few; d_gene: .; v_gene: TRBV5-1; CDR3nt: TGCGCCAGCAGCTTGTCGTACGTAACCTACGAGCAGTACTTC; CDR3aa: CASSLSYVTYEQYF
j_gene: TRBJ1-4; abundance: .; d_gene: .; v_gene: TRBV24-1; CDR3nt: TGTGCCACCAGTGCGGGGGGCACGGCTAATGAAAAACTGTTTTTT; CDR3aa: CATSAGGTANEKLFF
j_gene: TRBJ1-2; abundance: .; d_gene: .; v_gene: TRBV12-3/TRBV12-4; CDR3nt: TGTGCCAGCAGTTTAGCGGGCGTACACTATGGCTACACCTTC; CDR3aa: CASSLAGVHYGYTF
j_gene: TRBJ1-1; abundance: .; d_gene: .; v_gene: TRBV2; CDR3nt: TGTGCCAGCAGTGAACTGGGGCCGTGGACTGAAGCTTTCTTT; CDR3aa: CASSELGPWTEAFF
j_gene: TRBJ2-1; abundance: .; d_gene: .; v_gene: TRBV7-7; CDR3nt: TGTGCTAGCAGCTTAGCCGGGCCCTACAATGAGCAGTTCTTC; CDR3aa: CASSLAGPYNEQFF
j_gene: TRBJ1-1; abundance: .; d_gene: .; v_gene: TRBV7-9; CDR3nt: TGTGCCATCTCCCCTCAGAACACTGAAGCTTTCTTT; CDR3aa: CAISPQNTEAFF
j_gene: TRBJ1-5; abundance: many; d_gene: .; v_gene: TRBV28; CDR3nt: TGTGCCAGCAGCCTAGGGTACACCCATCAGCCCCAGCATTTT; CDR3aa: CASSLGYTHQPQHF
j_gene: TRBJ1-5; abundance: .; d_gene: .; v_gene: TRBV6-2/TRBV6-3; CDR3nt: TGTGCCAGCAGTTCAGTCGACAATCAGCCCCAGCATTTT; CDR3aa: CASSSVDNQPQHF
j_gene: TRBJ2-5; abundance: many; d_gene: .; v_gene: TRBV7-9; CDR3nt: TGTGCCAGCAGCTTAATTGGCCCGCACCAAGAGACCCAGTACTTC; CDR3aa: CASSLIGPHQETQYF
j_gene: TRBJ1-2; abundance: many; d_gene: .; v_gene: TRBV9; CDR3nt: TGTGCCAGCAGCGTTCTGGCAGAGGACTTAAATGGCTACACCTTC; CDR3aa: CASSVLAEDLNGYTF
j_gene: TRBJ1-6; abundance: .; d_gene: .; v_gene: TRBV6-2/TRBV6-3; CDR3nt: TGTGCCAGCAGATATCCACCAGGGAATTCACCCCTCCACTTT; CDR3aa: CASRYPPGNSPLHF
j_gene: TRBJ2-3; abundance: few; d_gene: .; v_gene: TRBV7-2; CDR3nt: TGTGCCAGCAGTCCAAGGGATACGCAGTATTTT; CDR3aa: CASSPRDTQYF
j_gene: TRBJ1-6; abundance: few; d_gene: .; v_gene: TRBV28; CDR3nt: TGTGCCAGCATTGCGGGGGGCGCATTGGATAATTCACCCCTCCACTTT; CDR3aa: CASIAGGALDNSPLHF
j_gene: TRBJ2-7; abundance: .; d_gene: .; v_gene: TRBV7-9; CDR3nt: TGTGCCAGCAGCCGACCCCCAAAAGGACACGAGCAGTACTTC; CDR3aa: CASSRPPKGHEQYF
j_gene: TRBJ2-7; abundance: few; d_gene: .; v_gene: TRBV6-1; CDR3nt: TGTGCCAGCAGTGAAGTCACAGGGCTAACCGACGAGCAGTACTTC; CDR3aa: CASSEVTGLTDEQYF
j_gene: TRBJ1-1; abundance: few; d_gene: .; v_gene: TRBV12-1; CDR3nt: TGTGCCAGCAGCTTCCCAGGGGGCGAGGACACTGAAGCTTTCTTT; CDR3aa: CASSFPGGEDTEAFF
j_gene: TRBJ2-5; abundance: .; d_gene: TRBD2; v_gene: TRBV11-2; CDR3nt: TGTGCCAGCAGCTTTCGGCTAGCGGGAGCCCACCAAGAGACCCAGTACTTC; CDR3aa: CASSFRLAGAHQETQYF
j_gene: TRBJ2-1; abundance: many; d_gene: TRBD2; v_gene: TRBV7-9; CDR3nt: TGTGCCAGCAGTCCCGGGACTACATACGACAATGAGCAGTTCTTC; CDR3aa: CASSPGTTYDNEQFF
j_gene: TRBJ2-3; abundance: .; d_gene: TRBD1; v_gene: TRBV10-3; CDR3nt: TGTGCCATCAGTGGGGGACAGGTCGGCACAGATACGCAGTATTTT; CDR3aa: CAISGGQVGTDTQYF
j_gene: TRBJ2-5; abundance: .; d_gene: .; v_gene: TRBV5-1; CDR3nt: TGCGCCAGCAGCGACCCACTTGAGATGGGGGTTAAAGAGACCCAGTACTTC; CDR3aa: CASSDPLEMGVKETQYF
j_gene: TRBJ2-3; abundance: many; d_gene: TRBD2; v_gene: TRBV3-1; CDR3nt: TGTGCCAGCAGGGAGCGCGGGGGGGCGAAAGATACGCAGTATTTT; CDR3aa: CASRERGGAKDTQYF
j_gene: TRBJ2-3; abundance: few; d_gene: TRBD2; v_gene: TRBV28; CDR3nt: TGTGCCAGCAGTACACCTCCTAGCGGGAGTAATACGCAGTATTTT; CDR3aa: CASSTPPSGSNTQYF
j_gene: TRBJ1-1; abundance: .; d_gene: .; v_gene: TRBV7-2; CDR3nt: TGTGCCAGCAGCCTGGAATGGGAGGGCACTGAAGCTTTCTTT; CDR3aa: CASSLEWEGTEAFF
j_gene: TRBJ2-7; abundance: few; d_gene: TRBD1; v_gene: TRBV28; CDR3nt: TGTGCCAGCAGTTACCAAGGGACAGCCTCCTACGAGCAGTACTTC; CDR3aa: CASSYQGTASYEQYF
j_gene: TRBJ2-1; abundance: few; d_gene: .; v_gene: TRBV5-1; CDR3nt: TGCGCCAGCAGCTTGGCCCTGGTGGGGGAGCAGTTCTTC; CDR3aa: CASSLALVGEQFF